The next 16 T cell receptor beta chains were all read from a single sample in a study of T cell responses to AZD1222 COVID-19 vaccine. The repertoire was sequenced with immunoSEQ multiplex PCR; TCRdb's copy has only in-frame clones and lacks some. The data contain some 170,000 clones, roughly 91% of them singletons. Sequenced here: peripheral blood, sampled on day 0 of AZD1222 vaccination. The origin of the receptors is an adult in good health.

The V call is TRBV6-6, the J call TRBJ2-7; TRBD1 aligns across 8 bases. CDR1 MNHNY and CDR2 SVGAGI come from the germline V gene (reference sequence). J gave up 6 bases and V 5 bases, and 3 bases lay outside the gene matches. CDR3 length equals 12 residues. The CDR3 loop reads CASSLTGVEQYV. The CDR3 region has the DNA TGTGCCAGCAGTCTGACAGGGGTCGAGCAGTACGTC.

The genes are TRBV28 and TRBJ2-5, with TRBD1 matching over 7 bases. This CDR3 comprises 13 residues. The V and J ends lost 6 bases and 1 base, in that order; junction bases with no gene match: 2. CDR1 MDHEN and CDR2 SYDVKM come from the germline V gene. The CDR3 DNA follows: TGTGCCAGCAGGGGACAGATCCAAGAGACCCAGTACTTC. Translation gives CASRGQIQETQYF.

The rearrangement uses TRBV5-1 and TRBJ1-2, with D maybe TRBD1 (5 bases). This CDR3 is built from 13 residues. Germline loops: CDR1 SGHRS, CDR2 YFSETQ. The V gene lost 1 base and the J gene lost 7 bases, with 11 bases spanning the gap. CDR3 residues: CASSLSGFRGYTF. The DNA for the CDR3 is TGCGCCAGCAGCTTGTCAGGGTTTCGTGGCTACACCTTC.

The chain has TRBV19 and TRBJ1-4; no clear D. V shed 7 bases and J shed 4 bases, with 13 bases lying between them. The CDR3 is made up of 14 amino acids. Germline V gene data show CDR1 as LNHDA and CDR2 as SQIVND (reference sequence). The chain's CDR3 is CASTGSSNNEKLFF. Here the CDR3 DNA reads TGTGCCAGTACCGGTAGCAGCAATAATGAAAAACTGTTTTTT.

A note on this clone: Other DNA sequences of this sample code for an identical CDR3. The CDR3 loop is CAWSVGGNTEAFF. The CDR3 region has the DNA TGTGCCTGGAGTGTTGGGGGGAACACTGAAGCTTTCTTT. V usage is TRBV30 and J usage is TRBJ1-1, with D possibly being TRBD1 (5 bases). The CDR3 consists of 13 residues. CDR1 GTSNPN and CDR2 SVGIG come from the germline V gene (reference sequence). The V gene lost 0 bases and the J gene lost 1 base, with 6 bases spanning the gap.

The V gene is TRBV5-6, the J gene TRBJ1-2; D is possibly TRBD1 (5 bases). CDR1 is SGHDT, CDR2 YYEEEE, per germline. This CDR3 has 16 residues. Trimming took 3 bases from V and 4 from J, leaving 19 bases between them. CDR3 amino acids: CASSWGEILEGYGYTF. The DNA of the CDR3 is TGTGCCAGCAGCTGGGGCGAAATCTTAGAAGGCTATGGCTACACCTTC. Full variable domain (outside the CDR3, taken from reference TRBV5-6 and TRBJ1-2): DAGVTQSPTHLIKTRGQQVTLRCSPKSGHDTVSWYQQALGQGPQFIFQYYEEEERQRGNFPDRFSGHQFPNYSSELNVNALLLGDSALYLCASSWGEILEGYGYTFGSGTRLTVV.

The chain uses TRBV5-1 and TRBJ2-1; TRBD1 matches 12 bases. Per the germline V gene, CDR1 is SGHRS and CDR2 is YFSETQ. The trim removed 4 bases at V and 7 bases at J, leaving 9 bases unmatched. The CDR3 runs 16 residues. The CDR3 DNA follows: TGCGCCAGCAGCAGACCGGGACAGGGGGCAAGGAATGAGCAGTTCTTC. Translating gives CASSRPGQGARNEQFF.

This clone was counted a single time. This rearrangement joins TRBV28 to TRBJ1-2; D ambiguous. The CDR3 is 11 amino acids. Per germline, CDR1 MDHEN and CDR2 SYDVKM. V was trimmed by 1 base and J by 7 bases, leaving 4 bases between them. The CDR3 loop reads CASSLYGGYTF. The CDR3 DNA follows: TGTGCCAGCAGTTTATACGGTGGCTACACCTTC.

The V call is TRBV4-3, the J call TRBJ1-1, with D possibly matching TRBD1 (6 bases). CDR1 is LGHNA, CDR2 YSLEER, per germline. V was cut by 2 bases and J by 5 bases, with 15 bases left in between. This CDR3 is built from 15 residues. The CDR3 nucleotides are TGCGCCAGCAGCCAACGGACAGTGCGTAGGACTGAAGCTTTCTTT. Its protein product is CASSQRTVRRTEAFF.

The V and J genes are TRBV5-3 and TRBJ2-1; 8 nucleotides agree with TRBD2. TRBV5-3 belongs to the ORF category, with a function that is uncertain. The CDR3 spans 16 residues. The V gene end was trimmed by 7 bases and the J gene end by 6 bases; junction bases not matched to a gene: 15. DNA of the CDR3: TGTGCCAGAGACCACCCTACTAGCGGAAAGGTCAATGAGCAGTTCTTC. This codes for CARDHPTSGKVNEQFF.

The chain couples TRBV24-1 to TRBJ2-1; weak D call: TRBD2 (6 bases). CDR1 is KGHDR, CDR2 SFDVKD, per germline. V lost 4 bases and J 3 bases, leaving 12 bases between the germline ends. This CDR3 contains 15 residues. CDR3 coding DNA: TGTGCCACCAGTGACCCCTCCGGGAGCTACAATGAGCAGTTCTTC. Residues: CATSDPSGSYNEQFF.

The CDR3 DNA follows: TGCGCCAGCAGACAGGGGGCGCGGAATGAGCAGTTCTTC. It yields the protein CASRQGARNEQFF. The chain couples TRBV5-1 to TRBJ2-1, with TRBD1 matching 9 bases. The germline V gene encodes CDR1 SGHRS and CDR2 YFSETQ. V trimming: 5 bases; J trimming: 7 bases; junction bases outside the gene matches: 4. This CDR3 is 13 amino acids long.

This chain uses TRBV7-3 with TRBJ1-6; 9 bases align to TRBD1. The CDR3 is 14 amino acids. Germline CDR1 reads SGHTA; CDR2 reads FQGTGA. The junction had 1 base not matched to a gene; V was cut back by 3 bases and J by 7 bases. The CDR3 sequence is CASSFDRGNSPLHF. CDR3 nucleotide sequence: TGTGCCAGCAGCTTCGACAGGGGGAATTCACCCCTCCACTTT.

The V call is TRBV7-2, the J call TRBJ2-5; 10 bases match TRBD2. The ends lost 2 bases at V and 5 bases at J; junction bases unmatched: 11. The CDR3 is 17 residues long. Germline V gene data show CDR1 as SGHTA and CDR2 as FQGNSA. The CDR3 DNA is TGTGCCAGCAGCTTATTTGCTAGCGGGAGAGGGGGGGAGACCCAGTACTTC. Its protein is CASSLFASGRGGETQYF.

The CDR3 DNA follows: TGTGCCATCAGTGGTAGACAGGAATCGACCAATGAGCAGTTCTTC. This translates into CAISGRQESTNEQFF. J is TRBJ2-1 and V is TRBV10-3, with D possibly matching TRBD1 (6 bases). Looked up from germline, CDR1 is ENHRY and CDR2 is SYGVKD. Trimming pared 4 bases from V and 6 bases from J, leaving 16 bases between. This CDR3 is built from 15 residues.

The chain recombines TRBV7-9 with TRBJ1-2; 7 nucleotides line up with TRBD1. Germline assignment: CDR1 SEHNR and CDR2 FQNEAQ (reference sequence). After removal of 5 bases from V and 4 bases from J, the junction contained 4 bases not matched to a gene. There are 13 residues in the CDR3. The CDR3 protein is CASSLGQTYGYTF. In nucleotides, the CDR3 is TGTGCCAGCAGCCTGGGACAGACCTATGGCTACACCTTC.